Each of the 16 T cell receptor beta chains below was sequenced from the same sample in a study of cytomegalovirus exposure and HLA in healthy donors. Repertoires were generated with immunoSEQ multiplex PCR, while TCRdb's copy carries only in-frame clones and drops some. This table has under 150,000 clones, more than 75% appearing once. The sample comprised PBMCs. The receptors shown here come from a man between 18 and 35 years old in good health and CMV-seropositive.

The chain has TRBV15 and TRBJ1-5; D uncertain. CDR3 length: 16 amino acids. Germline CDR1 reads LNHNV; CDR2 reads YYDKDF (reference sequence). V lost 0 bases and J 3 bases, leaving 12 bases between the germline ends. CDR3 nucleotides: TGTGCCACCAGCAGAGACGTGGTCAGTCACAATCAGCCCCAGCATTTT. Amino acid sequence: CATSRDVVSHNQPQHF.

This chain links TRBV27 with TRBJ2-6; 8 bases line up with TRBD1. V trimming: 7 bases; J trimming: 2 bases; junction bases outside the gene matches: 7. Germline V gene lookup returns CDR1 MNHEY and CDR2 SMNVEV (reference sequence). The CDR3 extends over 16 amino acids. The CDR3 DNA reads TGTGCCAGCAAAAGACAGGGGATAGCTGGGGCCAACGTCCTGACTTTC. Amino acid sequence: CASKRQGIAGANVLTF.

The chain has TRBV18 and TRBJ2-2; 7 nucleotides match TRBD2. Losses at the gene ends were 6 bases for V and 2 bases for J; bases not matched to a gene: 12. This CDR3 region has 17 residues. Per the germline V gene, CDR1 is KGHSH and CDR2 is LQKENI. CDR3 residues: CASSPRPGGTNTGELFF. CDR3 nucleotide sequence: TGTGCCAGCTCCCCGAGGCCCGGGGGGACCAACACCGGGGAGCTGTTTTTT.

The V and J genes are TRBV19 and TRBJ1-1; D ambiguous. V was trimmed by 6 bases and J by 0 bases, leaving 14 bases between them. This CDR3 region has 15 residues. Per germline, CDR1 LNHDA and CDR2 SQIVND (reference sequence). CDR3 in DNA: TGTGCCAGTAGATTAGTTAACGGTATGAACACTGAAGCTTTCTTT. Translating it yields CASRLVNGMNTEAFF.

The rearrangement uses TRBV5-4 and TRBJ2-1; tentatively, D is TRBD2 (7 bases). Germline loops: CDR1 SGHNT, CDR2 YYREEE (reference sequence). V was shortened by 0 bases and J by 6 bases, with 16 bases between the two germline ends. This CDR3 region has 16 residues. The CDR3 sequence: CASSLAGRGAVNEQFF. The CDR3 DNA follows: TGTGCCAGCAGCTTGGCCGGTCGGGGGGCGGTCAATGAGCAGTTCTTC.

This chain joins TRBV6-1 and TRBJ2-5; a weak D match, TRBD2 (5 bases). V was clipped by 1 base and J by 3 bases, with 12 bases between them. The CDR3 totals 15 residues. The germline V gene has CDR1 MNHNS and CDR2 SASEGT. This chain's CDR3 is CASSEVLSGEETQYF. In DNA, the CDR3 is TGTGCCAGCAGTGAAGTTCTATCCGGGGAAGAGACCCAGTACTTC.

This chain joins TRBV7-6 and TRBJ1-1; the D gene is possibly TRBD1 (6 bases). Looked up from germline, CDR1 is SGHVS and CDR2 is FNYEAQ. This CDR3 region has 16 residues. V lost 4 bases, J lost 1 base, and 16 bases lay in between. The chain's CDR3 is CASSSLGGAANTEAFF. The CDR3 region has the DNA TGTGCCAGCAGCTCCCTTGGGGGGGCGGCGAACACTGAAGCTTTCTTT.

This chain links TRBV6-5 with TRBJ1-2; 11 bases fit TRBD1. Germline CDR1 MNHEY, CDR2 SVGAGI. Germline trimming cut 4 bases from V and 8 bases from J; bases unmatched to any gene: 6. The CDR3 contains 14 residues. Here the CDR3 DNA reads TGTGCCAGCAGTTCACCGGGACAGGGGGGAGGCTACACCTTC. This translates into CASSSPGQGGGYTF.

The chain uses TRBV5-1 and TRBJ2-1, with D hard to call. CDR3 length: 12 amino acids. V lost 2 bases and J lost 7, with 7 bases in between. From germline, CDR1 is SGHRS and CDR2 YFSETQ. CDR3 nucleotides: TGCGCCAGCAGCTTAACTAAAAATGAGCAGTTCTTC. This codes for CASSLTKNEQFF.

In its sample, this clone was seen once. The chain joins TRBV5-6 to TRBJ1-4; 7 nucleotides agree with TRBD1. The CDR3 is 14 amino acids. Germline CDR1 and CDR2: SGHDT and YYEEEE. The ends lost 6 bases at V and 3 bases at J; junction bases unmatched: 5. The CDR3 reads CASNNRGANEKLFF. DNA of the CDR3: TGTGCCAGCAACAACAGGGGAGCTAATGAAAAACTGTTTTTT.

This chain connects TRBV5-1 to TRBJ2-3, with 10 bases identical to TRBD2. The CDR3 extends over 16 amino acids. Germline loops: CDR1 SGHRS, CDR2 YFSETQ. With V trimmed by 0 bases and J by 1 base, 2 bases remained unmatched. The CDR3 region is CASSLAGTSGTDTQYF. The DNA for the CDR3 is TGCGCCAGCAGCTTGGCCGGGACTAGCGGCACAGATACGCAGTATTTT.

The chain links TRBV27 to TRBJ1-1; D is unclear. V was cut by 6 bases and J by 1 base, with 9 bases left in between. The CDR3 sequence is 13 residues long. Germline loops: CDR1 MNHEY, CDR2 SMNVEV (reference sequence). The CDR3 bases are TGTGCCAGCAGAGACCGGGGGAACACTGAAGCTTTCTTT. It specifies CASRDRGNTEAFF.

The genes are TRBV7-6 and TRBJ1-2; 8 bases align to TRBD1. Germline V gives CDR1 SGHVS, CDR2 FNYEAQ. J was trimmed by 6 bases and V by 5 bases; bases with no gene match: 8. The CDR3 extends over 14 amino acids. CDR3 sequence (DNA): TGTGCCAGCAGCCCTCAGGGGGCGGTTAATGGCTACACCTTC. This gives the protein CASSPQGAVNGYTF.

The chain recombines TRBV20-1 with TRBJ1-1, with D hard to call. V was shortened by 5 bases and J by 1 base, with 5 bases between the two germline ends. This CDR3 spans 11 amino acids. The germline V gene has CDR1 DFQATT and CDR2 SNEGSKA (reference sequence). CDR3 residues: CSAAENTEAFF. Here the CDR3 DNA reads TGCAGTGCTGCAGAGAACACTGAAGCTTTCTTT.

The rearrangement uses TRBV7-9 and TRBJ2-7; D gene ambiguous. Trimming left V 8 bases short and J 6 bases short, with 14 bases between. Germline V gives CDR1 SEHNR, CDR2 FQNEAQ (reference sequence). The CDR3 totals 12 residues. Written as DNA, the CDR3 is TGTGCCAGCGGGCACCGCTTAGGCGAGCAGTACTTC. Amino acid sequence: CASGHRLGEQYF.

This clone was seen just once. The V gene is TRBV6-1, the J gene TRBJ2-7; no definite D call. Germline CDR1 and CDR2: MNHNS and SASEGT. This CDR3 is 14 amino acids long. Trimming stripped 7 bases from V and 5 bases from J, with 18 bases between. This CDR3 reads CASTLSPGFDEQYF. CDR3 DNA: TGTGCCAGCACCCTAAGTCCGGGTTTCGACGAGCAGTACTTC.